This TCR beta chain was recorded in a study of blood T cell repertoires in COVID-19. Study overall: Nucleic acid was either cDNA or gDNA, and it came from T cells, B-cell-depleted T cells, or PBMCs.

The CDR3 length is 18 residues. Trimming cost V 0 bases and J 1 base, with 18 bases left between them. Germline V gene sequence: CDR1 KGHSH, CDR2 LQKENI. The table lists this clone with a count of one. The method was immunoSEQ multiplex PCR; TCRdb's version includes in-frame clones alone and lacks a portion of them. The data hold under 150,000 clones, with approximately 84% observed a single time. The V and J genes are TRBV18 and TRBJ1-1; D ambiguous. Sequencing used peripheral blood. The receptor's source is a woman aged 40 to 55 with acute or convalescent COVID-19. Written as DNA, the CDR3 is TGTGCCAGCTCACCACCGATCGGCAGGCCCAACAGGAACACTGAAGCTTTCTTT. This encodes CASSPPIGRPNRNTEAFF.